One sample yielded the 26 T cell receptor beta chains listed below, sequenced in a study of blood T cell repertoires in COVID-19. The method was immunoSEQ multiplex PCR; TCRdb's version includes in-frame clones alone and lacks a portion of them. Of 25,000 to 35,000 clones in the sample, roughly 88% were seen once. The material sequenced was peripheral blood. These receptors all come from a human donor in a cohort sampled during active COVID-19.

V usage is TRBV30 and J usage is TRBJ1-1, with 7 bases aligning to TRBD1. Per the germline V gene, CDR1 is GTSNPN and CDR2 is SVGIG (reference sequence). Trimming cost V 4 bases and J 0 bases; bases outside gene matches: 14. The CDR3 has 17 residues. The CDR3 reads CAWTVALTGALNTEAFF. DNA for the CDR3: TGTGCCTGGACCGTAGCCCTAACAGGGGCCCTGAACACTGAAGCTTTCTTT.

The chain combines TRBV29-1 with TRBJ2-4; 9 bases map to TRBD2. The CDR3 spans 14 residues. V lost 5 bases and J lost 5; bases outside the gene matches: 7. CDR1 is SQVTM and CDR2 is ANQGSEA in the germline V gene. CDR3 DNA: TGCAGCGTTACCCGTCGACTAGCGGAAAACATTCAGTACTTC. It translates to CSVTRRLAENIQYF.

The chain couples TRBV5-4 to TRBJ2-5, with 8 bases that match TRBD2. The CDR3 runs to 16 residues. Germline V gene lookup returns CDR1 SGHNT and CDR2 YYREEE (reference sequence). The V and J ends lost 3 bases and 2 bases, in that order; junction bases with no gene match: 9. The CDR3 DNA reads as TGTGCCAGCAGCTCCCCTTATAGCGGGGCGCAAGAGACCCAGTACTTC. Amino acid sequence: CASSSPYSGAQETQYF.

This clone was seen a single time. The V gene is TRBV23-1, the J gene TRBJ2-5; maybe TRBD1 (5 bases). TRBV23-1 belongs to the ORF category, with a function that is uncertain. Trimming stripped 6 bases from V and 1 base from J, with 18 bases between. The CDR3 sequence is 16 residues long. The CDR3 coding sequence is TGCGCCAGCAGCCCCGAGAGTAAGGGGCTCCAAGAGACCCAGTACTTC. Translating it yields CASSPESKGLQETQYF.

This chain links TRBV2 with TRBJ1-2, with 8 bases fitting TRBD1. There are 15 residues in the CDR3. V gave up 1 base and J gave up 6 bases; unmatched junction bases: 7. From germline, CDR1 is SNHLY and CDR2 FYNNEI. The chain's CDR3 is CASSEDARGRDGYTF. In DNA, the CDR3 is TGTGCCAGCAGTGAAGATGCCAGGGGGCGCGATGGCTACACCTTC.

The chain couples TRBV6-6 to TRBJ1-1; the D is unclear. The CDR3 loop spans 15 amino acids. V was clipped by 7 bases and J by 1 base, with 16 bases between them. Looked up from germline, CDR1 is MNHNY and CDR2 is SVGAGI (reference sequence). CDR3 bases: TGTGCCAGCAACCCGCCCCTACGATGGAACACTGAAGCTTTCTTT. It is translated as CASNPPLRWNTEAFF.

V usage is TRBV6-5 and J usage is TRBJ1-3; no clear D gene. V lost 0 bases, J lost 0 bases, and 6 bases lay in between. This CDR3 contains 15 residues. Germline V gives CDR1 MNHEY, CDR2 SVGAGI. The CDR3 sequence: CASSYSGSSGNTIYF. CDR3 coding DNA: TGTGCCAGCAGTTACTCTGGGAGCTCTGGAAACACCATATATTTT.

The V call is TRBV9, the J call TRBJ2-7, with 10 bases fitting TRBD2. The CDR3 sequence is 16 residues long. The V gene's germline CDR1 is SGDLS and CDR2 YYNGEE. V trimming: 5 bases; J trimming: 7 bases; junction bases outside the gene matches: 15. In nucleotides, the CDR3 is TGTGCCAGCAGTCCCCAACTGAGCGGGGGGGCTAAGGAGCAGTACTTC. Translation: CASSPQLSGGAKEQYF.

V gene TRBV7-8 combines with J gene TRBJ1-4; D perhaps matches TRBD1 (6 bases). Per the germline V gene, CDR1 is SGHVS and CDR2 is FQNEAQ. V was trimmed by 4 bases and J by 6 bases, leaving 15 bases between them. The CDR3 contains 15 residues. CDR3 sequence (DNA): TGTGCCAGCAGCTCTAGGGACATCGAGGATGAAAAACTGTTTTTT. Translated, it gives CASSSRDIEDEKLFF.

This clone turned up a few times. The chain is built from TRBV4-1 and TRBJ1-5; TRBD1 matches at 7 bases. The CDR3 sequence is 14 residues long. Germline CDR1 reads MGHRA; CDR2 reads YSYEKL. J was trimmed by 4 bases and V by 4 bases; bases with no gene match: 4. This CDR3 reads CASSRGDRNQPQHF. CDR3 in DNA: TGCGCCAGCAGCCGGGGGGACAGAAATCAGCCCCAGCATTTT.

This chain connects TRBV11-2 to TRBJ2-3; TRBD2 matches 11 bases. V lost 4 bases and J lost 3; bases outside the gene matches: 6. The CDR3 is 16 residues long. Germline CDR1 is SGHAT and CDR2 is FQNNGV. CDR3 nucleotide sequence: TGTGCCAGCAGCTGGGCTAGCGGGGGGTCTACAGATACGCAGTATTTT. Protein sequence: CASSWASGGSTDTQYF.

The gene calls are TRBV5-1 and TRBJ1-1; the match to TRBD1 covers 7 bases. The CDR3 runs to 15 residues. The germline gives CDR1 SGHRS, CDR2 YFSETQ. V lost 4 bases to trimming and J lost 3 bases; unmatched junction nucleotides: 9. CDR3 coding DNA: TGCGCCAGCAGCCCAACCGGACAGGCATACACTGAAGCTTTCTTT. Protein sequence: CASSPTGQAYTEAFF. Using reference TRBV5-1 and TRBJ1-1 for the parts outside the CDR3, the full variable domain is KAGVTQTPRYLIKTRGQQVTLSCSPISGHRSVSWYQQTPGQGLQFLFEYFSETQRNKGNFPGRFSGRQFSNSRSEMNVSTLELGDSALYLCASSPTGQAYTEAFFGQGTRLTVV.

V and J are TRBV7-6 and TRBJ2-7, with D possibly TRBD2 on 7 matching bases. CDR3 size: 14 residues. Germline V gene data show CDR1 as SGHVS and CDR2 as FNYEAQ. Deletions cut 2 bases from V and 5 bases from J, with 13 bases between. Here the CDR3 DNA reads TGTGCCAGCAGCTTATCGGGGGGCCGGGACGAGCAGTACTTC. Translation gives CASSLSGGRDEQYF.

The chain has TRBV7-2 and TRBJ2-3; 13 nucleotides agree with TRBD2. The CDR3 consists of 16 residues. CDR1 is SGHTA, CDR2 FQGNSA, per germline. V shed 6 bases, J shed 5 bases, and the junction held 8 bases outside the gene matches. CDR3 sequence (DNA): TGTGCCAGCAGATTTGGACTAGCGGGGGAGATAGATACGCAGTATTTT. It translates to CASRFGLAGEIDTQYF. Full variable domain (missing parts from reference TRBV7-2 and TRBJ2-3): GAGVSQSPSNKVTEKGKDVELRCDPISGHTALYWYRQSLGQGLEFLIYFQGNSAPDKSGLPSDRFSAERTGGSVSTLTIQRTQQEDSAVYLCASRFGLAGEIDTQYFGPGTRLTVL.

This sequence joins TRBV24-1 and TRBJ1-1; the match to TRBD1 covers 10 bases. V shed 7 bases and J 1 base; nucleotides not matched to a gene: 8. The CDR3 has 16 residues. In germline, CDR1 is KGHDR, CDR2 SFDVKD. The DNA of the CDR3 is TGTGCCACCAGATGGACAGGGGGAGACCAGAACACTGAAGCTTTCTTT. Translation gives CATRWTGGDQNTEAFF.

J is TRBJ2-3 and V is TRBV7-3; possibly TRBD2 for D (7 bases). Germline values: CDR1 SGHTA, CDR2 FQGTGA. Trimming took 2 bases from V and 2 from J, leaving 11 bases between them. The CDR3 has 15 residues. CDR3 in DNA: TGTGCCAGCAGCTTATCCGGGGGGCCCACAGATACGCAGTATTTT. Protein product: CASSLSGGPTDTQYF.

The chain carries TRBV5-8 and TRBJ1-6, with TRBD1 matching over 8 bases. This CDR3 is 13 amino acids long. Germline CDR1 is SGHTS and CDR2 is YDEGEE. The junction had 6 bases not matched to a gene; V was cut back by 9 bases and J by 7 bases. Here the CDR3 reads CATNRGRNSPLHF. The CDR3 bases are TGTGCCACAAACAGGGGGAGAAATTCACCCCTCCACTTT. Full variable domain (rest looked up from reference TRBV5-8 and TRBJ1-6): EAGVTQSPTHLIKTRGQQATLRCSPISGHTSVYWYQQALGLGLQFLLWYDEGEERNRGNFPPRFSGRQFPNYSSELNVNALELEDSALYLCATNRGRNSPLHFGNGTRLTVT.

The chain links TRBV12-3 or TRBV12-4 to TRBJ1-5; a weak D match, TRBD1 (5 bases). V lost 7 bases to trimming and J lost 7 bases, with 11 bases between them. This CDR3 has 12 residues. In DNA form, the CDR3 reads TGTGCCAGCACCTCAGGGTGGCAGCCCCAGCATTTT. Translation gives CASTSGWQPQHF.

This clone appeared a few times. The chain combines TRBV6-5 with TRBJ2-7, with 9 bases that match TRBD1. CDR3 length: 16 residues. After removal of 0 bases from V and 5 bases from J, the junction contained 8 bases not matched to a gene. Germline CDR1 is MNHEY and CDR2 is SVGAGI. The CDR3 region is CASSYSIGTGIDEQYF. In DNA form, the CDR3 reads TGTGCCAGCAGTTACTCTATAGGGACAGGGATCGACGAGCAGTACTTC.

This chain's CDR3 is CASSQDLPWTGIYF. CDR3 bases: TGCGCCAGCAGCCAGGACCTCCCTTGGACAGGGATATATTTT. The chain recombines TRBV4-1 with TRBJ1-3; TRBD1 agrees at 8 bases. CDR3 size: 14 residues. Germline V CDR1 and CDR2: MGHRA, YSYEKL. The V segment lost 3 bases and the J segment 13 bases; nucleotides outside the gene matches: 11.

The rearrangement links TRBV9 to TRBJ1-2; 7 bases agree with TRBD1. Germline CDR1 reads SGDLS; CDR2 reads YYNGEE. CDR3 size: 15 residues. The junction had 10 bases not matched to a gene; V was cut back by 4 bases and J by 4 bases. The DNA of the CDR3 is TGTGCCAGCAGCCCAGAGGGACAGCCGTTCTATGGCTACACCTTC. This codes for CASSPEGQPFYGYTF.

The genes are TRBV5-1 and TRBJ2-1, with D possibly being TRBD2 (5 bases). Per germline, CDR1 SGHRS and CDR2 YFSETQ. Trimming stripped 2 bases from V and 0 bases from J, with 9 bases between. The CDR3 has 15 amino acids. The CDR3, as DNA: TGCGCCAGCAGCTTCGGCGGAGGCTCCTACAATGAGCAGTTCTTC. This codes for CASSFGGGSYNEQFF.

The chain couples TRBV6-6 to TRBJ1-2, with TRBD1 matching over 9 bases. The CDR3 is 14 amino acids. The junction had 10 bases not matched to a gene; V was cut back by 6 bases and J by 8 bases. Germline values: CDR1 MNHNY, CDR2 SVGAGI (reference sequence). CDR3 residues: CASSPQTGGLGYTF. Written as DNA, the CDR3 is TGTGCCAGCAGCCCTCAGACAGGGGGGTTGGGCTACACCTTC.

This clone is a singleton in its sample. This rearrangement joins TRBV9 to TRBJ2-3, with D perhaps matching TRBD1 (5 bases). The CDR3 totals 13 residues. The V and J ends lost 9 bases and 3 bases respectively, with 14 bases between them. Germline CDR1 is SGDLS and CDR2 is YYNGEE. The CDR3 protein is CATTAGPTDTQYF. The CDR3 DNA reads as TGTGCCACCACCGCAGGGCCGACAGATACGCAGTATTTT.

The rearrangement links TRBV10-2 to TRBJ2-3; D might be TRBD1 (6 bases). The CDR3 is made up of 14 amino acids. Trimming took off 7 bases at V and 0 bases at J, with 11 bases between the two ends. From germline, CDR1 is WSHSY and CDR2 SAAADI. The CDR3 DNA is TGCGCCAGCACCGCGAGGGGGAGCACAGATACGCAGTATTTT. Translation: CASTARGSTDTQYF.

The chain carries TRBV3-1 (or the pseudogene TRBV3-2) and TRBJ2-4, with 8 bases aligning to TRBD2. V was clipped by 7 bases and J by 1 base; unmatched bases: 12. The CDR3 loop spans 17 amino acids. CDR1 LGHDT and CDR2 YNNKEL come from the germline V gene (reference sequence). In DNA form, the CDR3 reads TGTGCCAGCACCAACGGTCGGGGGGGCTGGGCCAAAAACATTCAGTACTTC. Translating it yields CASTNGRGGWAKNIQYF.